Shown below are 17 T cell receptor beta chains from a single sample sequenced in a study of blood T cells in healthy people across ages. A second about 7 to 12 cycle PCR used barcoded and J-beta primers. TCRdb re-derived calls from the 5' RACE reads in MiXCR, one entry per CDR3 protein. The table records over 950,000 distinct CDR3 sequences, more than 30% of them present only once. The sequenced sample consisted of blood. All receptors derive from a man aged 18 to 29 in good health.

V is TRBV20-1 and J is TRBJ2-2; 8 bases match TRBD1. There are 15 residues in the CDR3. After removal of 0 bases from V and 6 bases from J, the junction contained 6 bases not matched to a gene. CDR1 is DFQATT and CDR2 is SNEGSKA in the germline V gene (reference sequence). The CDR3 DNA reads TGCAGTGCTAGAGATATAGGACAGGGAGCCGGGGAGCTGTTTTTT. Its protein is CSARDIGQGAGELFF.

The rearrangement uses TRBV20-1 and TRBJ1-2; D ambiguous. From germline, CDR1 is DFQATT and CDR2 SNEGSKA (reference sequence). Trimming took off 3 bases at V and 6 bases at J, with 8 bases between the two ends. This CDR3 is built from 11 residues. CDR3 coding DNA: TGCAGTGCTAGGGGAATAAATGGCTACACCTTC. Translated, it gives CSARGINGYTF.

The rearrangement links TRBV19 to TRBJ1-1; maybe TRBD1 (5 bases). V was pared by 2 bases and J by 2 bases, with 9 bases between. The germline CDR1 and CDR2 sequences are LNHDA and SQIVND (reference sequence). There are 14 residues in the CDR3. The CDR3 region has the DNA TGTGCCAGTAGTATACGGGACCCCAACACTGAAGCTTTCTTT. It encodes CASSIRDPNTEAFF.

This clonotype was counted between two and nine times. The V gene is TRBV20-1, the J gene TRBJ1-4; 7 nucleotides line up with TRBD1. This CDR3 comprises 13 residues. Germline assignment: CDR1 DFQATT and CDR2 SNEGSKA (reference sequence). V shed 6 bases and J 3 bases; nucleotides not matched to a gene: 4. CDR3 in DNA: TGCAGTGCCAGGGGGTTGGCTAATGAAAAACTGTTTTTT. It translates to CSARGLANEKLFF.

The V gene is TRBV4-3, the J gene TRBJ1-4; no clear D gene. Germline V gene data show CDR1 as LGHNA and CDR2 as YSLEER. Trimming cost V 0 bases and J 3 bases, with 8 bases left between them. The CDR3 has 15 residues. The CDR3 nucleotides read TGCGCCAGCAGCCAAGACGGGTCGGCTAATGAAAAACTGTTTTTT. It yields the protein CASSQDGSANEKLFF.

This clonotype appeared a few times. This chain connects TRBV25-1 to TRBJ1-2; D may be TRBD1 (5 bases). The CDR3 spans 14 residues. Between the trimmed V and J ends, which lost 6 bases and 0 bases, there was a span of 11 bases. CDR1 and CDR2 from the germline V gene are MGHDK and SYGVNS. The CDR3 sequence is CASRGDLPNYGYTF. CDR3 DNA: TGTGCCAGCAGGGGGGACCTACCTAACTATGGCTACACCTTC.

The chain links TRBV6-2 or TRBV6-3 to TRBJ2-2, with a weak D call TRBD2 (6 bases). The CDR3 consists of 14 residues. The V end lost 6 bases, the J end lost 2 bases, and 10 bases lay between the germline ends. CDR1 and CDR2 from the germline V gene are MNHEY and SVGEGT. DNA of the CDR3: TGTGCCAGCAGCGGACTACCAAACACCGGGGAGCTGTTTTTT. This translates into CASSGLPNTGELFF.

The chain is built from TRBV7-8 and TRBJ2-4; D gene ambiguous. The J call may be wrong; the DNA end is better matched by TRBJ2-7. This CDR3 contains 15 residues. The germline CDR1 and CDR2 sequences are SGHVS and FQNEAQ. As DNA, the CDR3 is TGTGCCAGCAGCTCGGCTTCAAGCATTTACTACGAGCAGTACTTC. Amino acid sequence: CASSSASSIYYEQYF.

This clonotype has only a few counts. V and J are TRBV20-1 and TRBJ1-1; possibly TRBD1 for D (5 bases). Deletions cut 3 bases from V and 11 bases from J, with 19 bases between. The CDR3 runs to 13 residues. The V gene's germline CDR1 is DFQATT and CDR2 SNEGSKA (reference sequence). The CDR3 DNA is TGCAGTGCTAGTAGCGGGGGTACGAAGTGGGCTTTCTTT. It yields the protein CSASSGGTKWAFF.

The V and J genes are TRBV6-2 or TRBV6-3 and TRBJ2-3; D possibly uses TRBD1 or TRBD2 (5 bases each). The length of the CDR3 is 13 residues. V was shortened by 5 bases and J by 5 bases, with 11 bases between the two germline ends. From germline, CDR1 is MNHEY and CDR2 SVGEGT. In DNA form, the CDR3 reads TGTGCCAGCAGTGACGGGGCGAGAGATACGCAGTATTTT. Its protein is CASSDGARDTQYF.

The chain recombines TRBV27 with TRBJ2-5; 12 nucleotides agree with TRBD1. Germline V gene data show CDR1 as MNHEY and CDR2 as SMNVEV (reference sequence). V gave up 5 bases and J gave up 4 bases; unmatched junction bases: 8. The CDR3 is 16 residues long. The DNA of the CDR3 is TGTGCCAGCAGTCCGGGACAGGGGGCGTTTATAGAGACCCAGTACTTC. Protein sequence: CASSPGQGAFIETQYF.

The chain's CDR3 is CSASERGTDFNQPQHF. DNA of the CDR3: TGCAGTGCTAGTGAAAGAGGGACAGACTTCAATCAGCCCCAGCATTTT. The gene calls are TRBV20-1 and TRBJ1-5, with TRBD1 matching over 7 bases. The V gene end was trimmed by 3 bases and the J gene end by 3 bases; junction bases not matched to a gene: 11. This CDR3 has 16 residues. Germline values: CDR1 DFQATT, CDR2 SNEGSKA (reference sequence).

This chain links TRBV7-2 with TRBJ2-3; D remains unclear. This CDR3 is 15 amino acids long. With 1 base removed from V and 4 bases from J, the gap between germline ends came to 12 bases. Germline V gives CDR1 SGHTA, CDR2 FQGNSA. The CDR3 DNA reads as TGTGCCAGCAGCTTAGACGCGCCCATTTCAGATACGCAGTATTTT. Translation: CASSLDAPISDTQYF.

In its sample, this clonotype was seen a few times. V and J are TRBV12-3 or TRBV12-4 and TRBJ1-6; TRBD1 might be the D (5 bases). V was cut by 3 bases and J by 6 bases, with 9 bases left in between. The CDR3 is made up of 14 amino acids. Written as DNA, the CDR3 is TGTGCCAGCAGTTTGGGGGGGACTAATTCACCCCTCCACTTT. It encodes CASSLGGTNSPLHF.

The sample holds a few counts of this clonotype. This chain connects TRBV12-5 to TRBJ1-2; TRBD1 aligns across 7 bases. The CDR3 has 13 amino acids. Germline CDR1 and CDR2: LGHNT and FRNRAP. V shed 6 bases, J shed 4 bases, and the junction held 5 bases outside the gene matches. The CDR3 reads CASGQTGPYGYTF. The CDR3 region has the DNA TGTGCTAGTGGCCAGACAGGGCCCTATGGCTACACCTTC. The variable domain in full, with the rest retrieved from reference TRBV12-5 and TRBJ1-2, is DARVTQTPRHKVTEMGQEVTMRCQPILGHNTVFWYRQTMMQGLELLAYFRNRAPLDDSGMPKDRFSAEMPDATLATLKIQPSEPRDSAVYFCASGQTGPYGYTFGSGTRLTVV.

In nucleotides, the CDR3 is TGTGCCAGCAGCCTCCCCGGGACAGGGGGCGAACCGAGTTCCTACAATGAGCAGTTCTTC. This encodes CASSLPGTGGEPSSYNEQFF. The genes are TRBV13 and TRBJ2-1; the match to TRBD1 covers 12 bases. From germline, CDR1 is PRHDT and CDR2 FYEKMQ (reference sequence). After removal of 5 bases from V and 1 base from J, the junction contained 15 bases not matched to a gene. This CDR3 contains 20 residues.

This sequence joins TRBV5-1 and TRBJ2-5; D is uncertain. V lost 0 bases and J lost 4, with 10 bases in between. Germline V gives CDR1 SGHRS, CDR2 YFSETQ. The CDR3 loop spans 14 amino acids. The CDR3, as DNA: TGCGCCAGCAGCTTGGAAACAGACGGAGAGACCCAGTACTTC. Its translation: CASSLETDGETQYF.